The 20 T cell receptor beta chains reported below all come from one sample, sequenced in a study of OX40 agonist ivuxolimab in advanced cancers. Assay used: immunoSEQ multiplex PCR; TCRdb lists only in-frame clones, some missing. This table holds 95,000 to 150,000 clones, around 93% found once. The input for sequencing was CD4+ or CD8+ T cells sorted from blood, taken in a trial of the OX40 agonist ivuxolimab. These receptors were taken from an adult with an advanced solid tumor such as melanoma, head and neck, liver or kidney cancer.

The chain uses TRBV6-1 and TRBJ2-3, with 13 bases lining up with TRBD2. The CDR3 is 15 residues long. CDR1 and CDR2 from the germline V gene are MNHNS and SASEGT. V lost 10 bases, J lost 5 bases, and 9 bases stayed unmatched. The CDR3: CATTLAGGPVDTQYF. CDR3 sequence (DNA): TGTGCCACGACACTAGCGGGGGGGCCGGTAGATACGCAGTATTTT.

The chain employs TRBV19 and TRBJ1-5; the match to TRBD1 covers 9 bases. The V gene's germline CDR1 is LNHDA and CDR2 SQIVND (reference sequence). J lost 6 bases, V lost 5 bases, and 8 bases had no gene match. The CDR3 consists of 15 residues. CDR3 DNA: TGTGCCAGTAGTTGGGGGGACAGGGCAGGTCAGCCCCAGCATTTT. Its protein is CASSWGDRAGQPQHF.

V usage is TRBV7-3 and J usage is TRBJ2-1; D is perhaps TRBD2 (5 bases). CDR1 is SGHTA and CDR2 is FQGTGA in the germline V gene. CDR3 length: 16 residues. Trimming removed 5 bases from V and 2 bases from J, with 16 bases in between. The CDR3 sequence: CASSLLSGIAYNEQFF. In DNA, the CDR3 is TGTGCCAGCAGCCTGTTGTCGGGGATTGCCTACAATGAGCAGTTCTTC.

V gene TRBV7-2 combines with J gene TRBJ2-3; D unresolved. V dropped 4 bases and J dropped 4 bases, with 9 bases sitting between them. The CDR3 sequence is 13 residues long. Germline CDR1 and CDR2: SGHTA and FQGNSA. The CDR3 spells CASSSYSADTQYF. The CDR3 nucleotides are TGTGCCAGCAGCTCTTATTCGGCAGATACGCAGTATTTT.

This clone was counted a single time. CDR3 nucleotide sequence: TGTGCCAGCAGTGAAGCACCAGCCAGGGGGGATGCCCAGTACTTC. Translation: CASSEAPARGDAQYF. The J gene is TRBJ2-5, the V gene TRBV6-1; possible D gene TRBD1, 7 bases. There are 15 residues in the CDR3. Trimming removed 0 bases from V and 9 bases from J, with 17 bases in between. CDR1 MNHNS and CDR2 SASEGT come from the germline V gene.

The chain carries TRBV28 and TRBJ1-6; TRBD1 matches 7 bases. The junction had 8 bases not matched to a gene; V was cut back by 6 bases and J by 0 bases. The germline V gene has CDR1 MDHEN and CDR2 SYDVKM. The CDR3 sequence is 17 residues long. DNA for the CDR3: TGTGCCAGCAGAACCGCAGGGGGGAGCTCCTATAATTCACCCCTCCACTTT. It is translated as CASRTAGGSSYNSPLHF. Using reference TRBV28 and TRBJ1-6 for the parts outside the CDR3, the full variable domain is DVKVTQSSRYLVKRTGEKVFLECVQDMDHENMFWYRQDPGLGLRLIYFSYDVKMKEKGDIPEGYSVSREKKERFSLILESASTNQTSMYLCASRTAGGSSYNSPLHFGNGTRLTVT.

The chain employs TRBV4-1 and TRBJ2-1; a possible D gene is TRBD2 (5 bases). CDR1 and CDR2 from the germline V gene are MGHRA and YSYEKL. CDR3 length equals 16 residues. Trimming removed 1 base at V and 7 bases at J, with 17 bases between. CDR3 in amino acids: CASSQGYGGPLNEQFF. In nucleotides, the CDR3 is TGCGCCAGCAGCCAAGGATATGGAGGACCCTTGAATGAGCAGTTCTTC.

DNA for the CDR3: TGCGCCAGCAGCCAAGAGACAGGGGGAGGACGCTACACCTTC. This translates into CASSQETGGGRYTF. V is TRBV4-3 and J is TRBJ1-2; 9 bases line up with TRBD1. The ends lost 0 bases at V and 9 bases at J; junction bases unmatched: 5. CDR1 is LGHNA, CDR2 YSLEER, per germline. This CDR3 spans 14 amino acids.

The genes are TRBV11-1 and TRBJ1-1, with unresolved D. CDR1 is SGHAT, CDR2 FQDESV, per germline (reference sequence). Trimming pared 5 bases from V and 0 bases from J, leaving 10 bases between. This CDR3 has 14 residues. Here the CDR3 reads CASSTTDLNTEAFF. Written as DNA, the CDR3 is TGTGCCAGCAGCACCACAGATCTGAACACTGAAGCTTTCTTT.

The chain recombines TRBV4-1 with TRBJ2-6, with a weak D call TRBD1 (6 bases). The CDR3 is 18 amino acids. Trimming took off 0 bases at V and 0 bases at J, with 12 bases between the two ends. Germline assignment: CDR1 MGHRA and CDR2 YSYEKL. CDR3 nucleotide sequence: TGCGCCAGCAGCCAAGAAGCAGGGGCCTTCTCTGGGGCCAACGTCCTGACTTTC. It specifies CASSQEAGAFSGANVLTF.

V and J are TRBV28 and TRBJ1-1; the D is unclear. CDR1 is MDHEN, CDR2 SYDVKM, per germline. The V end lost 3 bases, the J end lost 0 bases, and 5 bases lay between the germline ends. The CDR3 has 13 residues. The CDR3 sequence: CASSFPLNTEAFF. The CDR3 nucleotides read TGTGCCAGCAGTTTCCCGTTGAACACTGAAGCTTTCTTT.

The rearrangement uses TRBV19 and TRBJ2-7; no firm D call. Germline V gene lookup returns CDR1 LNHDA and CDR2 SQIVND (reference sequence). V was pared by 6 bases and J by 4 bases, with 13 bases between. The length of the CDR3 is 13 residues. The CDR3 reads CASSNSLAYEQYF. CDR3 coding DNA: TGTGCCAGTAGCAATAGTCTGGCGTACGAGCAGTACTTC. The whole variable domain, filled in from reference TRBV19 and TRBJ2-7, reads DGGITQSPKYLFRKEGQNVTLSCEQNLNHDAMYWYRQDPGQGLRLIYYSQIVNDFQKGDIAEGYSVSREKKESFPLTVTSAQKNPTAFYLCASSNSLAYEQYFGPGTRLTVT.

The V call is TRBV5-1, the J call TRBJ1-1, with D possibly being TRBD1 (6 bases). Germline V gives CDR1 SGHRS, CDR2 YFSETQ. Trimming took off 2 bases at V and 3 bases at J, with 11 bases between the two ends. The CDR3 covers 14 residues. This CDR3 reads CASSLLGGYTEAFF. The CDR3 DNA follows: TGCGCCAGCAGCTTATTAGGGGGTTACACTGAAGCTTTCTTT.

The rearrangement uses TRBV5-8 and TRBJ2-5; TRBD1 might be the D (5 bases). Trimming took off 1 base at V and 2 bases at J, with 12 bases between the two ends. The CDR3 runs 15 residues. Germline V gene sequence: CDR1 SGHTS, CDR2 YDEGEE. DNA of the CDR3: TGTGCCAGCAGCTTGTGGGGCAGGGATCAAGAGACCCAGTACTTC. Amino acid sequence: CASSLWGRDQETQYF.

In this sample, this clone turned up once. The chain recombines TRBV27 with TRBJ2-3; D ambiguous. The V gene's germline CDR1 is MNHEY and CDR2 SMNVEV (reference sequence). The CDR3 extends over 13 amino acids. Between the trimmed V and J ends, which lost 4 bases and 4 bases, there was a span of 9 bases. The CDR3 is CASSYNGPDTQYF. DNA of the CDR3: TGTGCCAGCAGTTATAATGGCCCAGATACGCAGTATTTT.

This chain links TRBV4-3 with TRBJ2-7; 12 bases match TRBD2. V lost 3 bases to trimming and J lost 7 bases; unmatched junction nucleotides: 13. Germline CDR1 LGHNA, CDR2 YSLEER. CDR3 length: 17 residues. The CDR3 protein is CASSQGPGLAGSSEQYF. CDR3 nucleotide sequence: TGCGCCAGCAGCCAGGGCCCGGGACTAGCGGGCTCCAGTGAGCAGTACTTC.

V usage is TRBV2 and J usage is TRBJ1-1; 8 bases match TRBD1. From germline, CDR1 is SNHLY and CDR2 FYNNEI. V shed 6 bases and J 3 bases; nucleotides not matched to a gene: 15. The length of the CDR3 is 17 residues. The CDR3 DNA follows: TGTGCCAGCAGCGACGGACAGGGCAGATTTTCGGACACTGAAGCTTTCTTT. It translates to CASSDGQGRFSDTEAFF. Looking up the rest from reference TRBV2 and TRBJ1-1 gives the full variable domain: EPEVTQTPSHQVTQMGQEVILRCVPISNHLYFYWYRQILGQKVEFLVSFYNNEISEKSEIFDDQFSVERPDGSNFTLKIRSTKLEDSAMYFCASSDGQGRFSDTEAFFGQGTRLTVV.

The CDR3 region has the DNA TGTGCCAGCAGTGAATCAGGGTTTGAGGCTTTCTTT. This codes for CASSESGFEAFF. The V and J genes are TRBV25-1 and TRBJ1-1, with a tentative D call TRBD1 (5 bases). Germline V gene lookup returns CDR1 MGHDK and CDR2 SYGVNS. V gave up 1 base and J gave up 11 bases, with 11 bases separating them. The CDR3 consists of 12 residues.

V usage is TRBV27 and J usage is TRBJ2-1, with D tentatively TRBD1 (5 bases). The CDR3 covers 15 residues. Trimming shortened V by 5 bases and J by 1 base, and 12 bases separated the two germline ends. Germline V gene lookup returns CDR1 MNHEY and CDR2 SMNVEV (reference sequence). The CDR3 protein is CASSPSRVSYNEQFF. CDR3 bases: TGTGCCAGCAGTCCATCCAGGGTATCCTACAATGAGCAGTTCTTC.

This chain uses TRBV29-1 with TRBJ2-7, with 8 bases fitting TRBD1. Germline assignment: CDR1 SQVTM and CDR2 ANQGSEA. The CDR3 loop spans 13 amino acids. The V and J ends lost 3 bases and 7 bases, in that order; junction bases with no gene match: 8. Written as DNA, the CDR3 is TGCAGCGTTGAGTCACAGGGGGGAGGTGAGCAGTACTTC. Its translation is CSVESQGGGEQYF.